The 26 T cell receptor beta chains in this list originate from one sample, sequenced in a study of beta chain features in type 1 diabetes. Of the isolated RNA, all was reverse transcribed, and so the sequenced material was expressed TCRB transcripts. Generated by immunoSEQ multiplex PCR, the TCRdb table keeps only in-frame clones and is missing some. The data contain about 6,000 clones, about 69% of them seen just once; the ten biggest clones take up approximately 2.1%. Input material: Tregs from blood. These receptors all stem from a man younger than 35 in good health.

This clone turned up a few times. The chain joins TRBV25-1 to TRBJ2-2, with D possibly being TRBD2 (7 bases). Trimming removed 8 bases from V and 0 bases from J, with 16 bases in between. Germline V lookup: CDR1 MGHDK, CDR2 SYGVNS. This CDR3 is built from 16 residues. CDR3 sequence: CASRNTGGANTGELFF. DNA for the CDR3: TGTGCCAGCCGTAACACGGGGGGCGCGAACACCGGGGAGCTGTTTTTT. The full variable domain, with the rest looked up from reference TRBV25-1 and TRBJ2-2, is EADIYQTPRYLVIGTGKKITLECSQTMGHDKMYWYQQDPGMELHLIHYSYGVNSTEKGDLSSESTVSRIRTEHFPLTLESARPSHTSQYLCASRNTGGANTGELFFGEGSRLTVL.

The rearrangement links TRBV7-2 to TRBJ2-1, with D possibly TRBD1 on 5 matching bases. Per germline, CDR1 SGHTA and CDR2 FQGNSA. V lost 0 bases and J lost 7, with 7 bases in between. The CDR3 runs 13 residues. CDR3 DNA sequence: TGTGCCAGCAGCTTAGCAGGGGCGAATGAGCAGTTCTTC. Protein product: CASSLAGANEQFF.

Only a few counts were recorded for this clone. V is TRBV23-1 and J is TRBJ1-5; TRBD1 agrees at 7 bases. TRBV23-1 counts as an open reading frame of uncertain function. With 4 bases clipped from V and 4 bases from J, the junction kept 10 bases outside the gene matches. The CDR3 is 16 residues long. The DNA for the CDR3 is TGCGCCAGCAGTCCTAGGGGGCAGGGGCGTAATCAGCCCCAGCATTTT. Its protein is CASSPRGQGRNQPQHF.

The V gene is TRBV29-1, the J gene TRBJ1-2; D call uncertain. V lost 4 bases, J lost 7 bases, and 10 bases lay in between. Germline V gene data show CDR1 as SQVTM and CDR2 as ANQGSEA. This CDR3 is built from 11 residues. CDR3 nucleotides: TGCAGCGTTGGTAGCGGATTTGGCTACACCTTC. Translating gives CSVGSGFGYTF.

The chain combines TRBV5-1 with TRBJ2-1; TRBD2 matches 12 bases. CDR3 length: 18 residues. Germline values: CDR1 SGHRS, CDR2 YFSETQ. J lost 7 bases, V lost 4 bases, and 15 bases had no gene match. CDR3 sequence: CASSHLAGGPPLWNEQFF. The CDR3 bases are TGCGCCAGCAGCCATCTAGCGGGGGGGCCTCCTTTGTGGAATGAGCAGTTCTTC.

V is TRBV5-6 and J is TRBJ2-4; 16 bases agree with TRBD2. The germline V gene has CDR1 SGHDT and CDR2 YYEEEE. The CDR3 has 17 amino acids. Losses at the gene ends were 4 bases for V and 13 bases for J; bases not matched to a gene: 14. The CDR3 bases are TGTGCCAGCAGCCCCATTGGGACTAGCGGGGGGGCGGCTACCCAGTACTTC. Translated, it gives CASSPIGTSGGAATQYF.

The chain carries TRBV25-1 and TRBJ2-2, with 7 positions matching TRBD1. Trimming at V came to 1 base and at J to 4 bases, leaving 6 bases not matched to a gene. The CDR3 length is 16 residues. Germline lookup yields CDR1 MGHDK and CDR2 SYGVNS. The CDR3 protein is CASSELGDRSTGELFF. CDR3 nucleotide sequence: TGTGCCAGCAGTGAATTGGGGGACAGAAGCACCGGGGAGCTGTTTTTT.

The rearrangement uses TRBV2 and TRBJ1-1; no definite D call. V was clipped by 4 bases and J by 11 bases, with 11 bases between them. The CDR3 length is 11 residues. Germline V gene lookup returns CDR1 SNHLY and CDR2 FYNNEI. DNA for the CDR3: TGTGCCAGCAGTGGTTTTCTCGTGGCTTTCTTT. Translating gives CASSGFLVAFF.

This clone appeared a single time. The chain links TRBV28 to TRBJ2-4; 8 bases line up with TRBD2. Germline loops: CDR1 MDHEN, CDR2 SYDVKM. The CDR3 runs 16 residues. The V and J ends lost 2 bases and 1 base, in that order; junction bases with no gene match: 4. The CDR3 spells CASSLVPGGAKNIQYF. In DNA form, the CDR3 reads TGTGCCAGCAGTTTAGTTCCGGGGGGGGCCAAAAACATTCAGTACTTC.

This chain uses TRBV4-1 with TRBJ1-2, with D unclear. V was trimmed by 0 bases and J by 5 bases, leaving 4 bases between them. This CDR3 is 12 amino acids long. Germline values: CDR1 MGHRA, CDR2 YSYEKL. The CDR3 coding sequence is TGCGCCAGCAGCCAAGATATGTATGGCTACACCTTC. Translated: CASSQDMYGYTF.

This clone has only a few counts. The chain joins TRBV18 to TRBJ1-4; perhaps TRBD1 as D (6 bases). The CDR3 loop spans 13 amino acids. Germline CDR1 reads KGHSH; CDR2 reads LQKENI. V was shortened by 4 bases and J by 6 bases, with 9 bases between the two germline ends. The CDR3 DNA is TGTGCCAGCTCACGACAGGAAGATGAAAAACTGTTTTTT. Its translation: CASSRQEDEKLFF.

V usage is TRBV5-1 and J usage is TRBJ2-7; no reliable D call. The length of the CDR3 is 12 residues. Germline CDR1 is SGHRS and CDR2 is YFSETQ. V shed 3 bases and J shed 6 bases, with 10 bases lying between them. CDR3 sequence reads: CASSSPLSEQYF. The DNA of the CDR3 is TGCGCCAGCAGCTCCCCACTGAGCGAGCAGTACTTC.

The chain combines TRBV5-6 with TRBJ1-1; D remains unclear. This CDR3 has 13 amino acids. CDR1 and CDR2 from the germline V gene are SGHDT and YYEEEE. V lost 4 bases, J lost 5 bases, and 12 bases lay in between. CDR3 sequence reads: CASSRFAGTEAFF. CDR3 coding DNA: TGTGCCAGCAGCCGTTTCGCGGGGACTGAAGCTTTCTTT.

In this sample, this clone turned up a few times. This chain uses TRBV4-1 with TRBJ2-7; tentatively, D is TRBD1 (5 bases). Per germline, CDR1 MGHRA and CDR2 YSYEKL. The V gene lost 0 bases and the J gene lost 5 bases, with 14 bases spanning the gap. This CDR3 has 15 residues. DNA for the CDR3: TGCGCCAGCAGCCAAGATGGGCAGGGTTGGAACGAGCAGTACTTC. It is translated as CASSQDGQGWNEQYF.

The chain recombines TRBV6-1 with TRBJ2-3; the match to TRBD2 covers 10 bases. With 4 bases clipped from V and 4 bases from J, the junction kept 5 bases outside the gene matches. CDR1 and CDR2 (germline): MNHNS, SASEGT. CDR3 length equals 15 residues. Here the CDR3 reads CASSVLAGSADTQYF. The CDR3 region has the DNA TGTGCCAGCAGTGTACTAGCGGGGAGTGCAGATACGCAGTATTTT.

The chain couples TRBV4-3 to TRBJ1-2, with 8 bases that match TRBD1. The CDR3 totals 14 residues. J lost 7 bases, V lost 1 base, and 5 bases had no gene match. Per the germline V gene, CDR1 is LGHNA and CDR2 is YSLEER. The CDR3 region is CASSQGQGIGGYTF. The CDR3 DNA reads as TGCGCCAGCAGCCAAGGACAGGGGATCGGTGGCTACACCTTC.

This clone was seen just once. The chain has TRBV10-3 and TRBJ2-3; no clear D gene. Germline V gene sequence: CDR1 ENHRY, CDR2 SYGVKD. V was clipped by 5 bases and J by 3 bases, with 6 bases between them. The CDR3 runs to 12 residues. CDR3 in DNA: TGTGCCATCAGTCTCGAGACAGATACGCAGTATTTT. As protein: CAISLETDTQYF.

The chain couples TRBV23-1 to TRBJ2-4, with D hard to call. TRBV23-1 is reported as an ORF; its role is uncertain. V lost 2 bases, J lost 0 bases, and 8 bases lay in between. The CDR3 totals 15 residues. The CDR3 DNA reads as TGCGCCAGCAGTCAAGGAGAGATAGCCAAAAACATTCAGTACTTC. This sequence encodes CASSQGEIAKNIQYF.

This rearrangement joins TRBV7-2 to TRBJ2-4; possible D gene TRBD2, 6 bases. Germline CDR1 is SGHTA and CDR2 is FQGNSA. V dropped 8 bases and J dropped 1 base, with 12 bases sitting between them. This CDR3 has 14 amino acids. The CDR3 here is CASRLGGAKNIQYF. Written as DNA, the CDR3 is TGTGCCAGCCGATTAGGAGGGGCCAAAAACATTCAGTACTTC.

This chain uses TRBV2 with TRBJ1-2, with D unresolved. Germline V gene lookup returns CDR1 SNHLY and CDR2 FYNNEI. The germline V and J ends were trimmed by 4 bases and 2 bases, with 8 bases remaining between them. The CDR3 runs to 13 residues. The CDR3 nucleotides read TGTGCCAGCAGTGTCGGCGGGAACTATGGCTACACCTTC. Residues: CASSVGGNYGYTF.

This chain links TRBV6-6 with TRBJ1-5; D uncertain. V was shortened by 0 bases and J by 4 bases, with 4 bases between the two germline ends. Germline-derived CDR1 and CDR2 are MNHNY and SVGAGI (reference sequence). The CDR3 sequence is 13 residues long. CDR3 residues: CASSYSSNQPQHF. Written as DNA, the CDR3 is TGTGCCAGCAGTTACTCATCGAATCAGCCCCAGCATTTT.

This clone has just a few counts. The chain combines TRBV7-8 with TRBJ2-5, with a possible D match to TRBD2 (7 bases). Looked up from germline, CDR1 is SGHVS and CDR2 is FQNEAQ. V was shortened by 1 base and J by 5 bases, with 14 bases between the two germline ends. This CDR3 spans 15 amino acids. The DNA for the CDR3 is TGTGCCAGCAGCTTAGGGGGGGGGCTGATGGAGACCCAGTACTTC. Protein: CASSLGGGLMETQYF.

This chain links TRBV5-4 with TRBJ1-2; tentatively, D is TRBD1 (6 bases). Trimming took 1 base from V and 8 from J, leaving 18 bases between them. The CDR3 runs 15 residues. Germline values: CDR1 SGHNT, CDR2 YYREEE (reference sequence). DNA for the CDR3: TGTGCCAGCAGCTTGTATAGAGGGGGGGCTCCCGGCTACACCTTC. This translates into CASSLYRGGAPGYTF.

J is TRBJ2-2 and V is TRBV6-5; 8 nucleotides agree with TRBD2. V was pared by 0 bases and J by 5 bases, with 5 bases of the junction left unmatched. The CDR3 has 16 amino acids. The germline V gene encodes CDR1 MNHEY and CDR2 SVGAGI. CDR3 in DNA: TGTGCCAGCAGTTACTCTGGCGGGGGGCGGACCGGGGAGCTGTTTTTT. Its protein is CASSYSGGGRTGELFF.

The chain's CDR3 is CASSRTGNGGYTF. CDR3 sequence (DNA): TGCGCCAGCAGCCGGACAGGGAATGGTGGCTACACCTTC. The rearrangement uses TRBV4-1 and TRBJ1-2; 8 bases agree with TRBD1. Trimming removed 4 bases from V and 7 bases from J; junction bases left unmatched: 5. Germline CDR1 and CDR2: MGHRA and YSYEKL. This CDR3 spans 13 amino acids.

This clone was detected only a few times. The chain links TRBV30 to TRBJ2-2; tentative D call: TRBD1 (7 bases). Germline V CDR1 and CDR2: GTSNPN, SVGIG (reference sequence). CDR3 size: 14 residues. The ends were cut back, 5 bases at V and 4 bases at J, with 14 bases in the middle. The CDR3 nucleotides read TGTGCCTGGCGGAGGGGGCAAGGCACCGGGGAGCTGTTTTTT. Residues: CAWRRGQGTGELFF.